This TCR beta chain is drawn from a study of blood T cell repertoires in COVID-19. As processed by the authors: Amplified reference gene primers provided the basis for estimating nucleated cell counts. TCRdb keeps only in-frame clones here, not all; method: immunoSEQ multiplex PCR. D and trimming come from the DNA, and the V and J calls and clone size come from that table. The table lists around 170,000 clones, approximately 86% of them singletons. The CDR3 contains 13 residues. The V and J ends lost 2 bases and 4 bases respectively, with 8 bases between them. The rearrangement joins TRBV12-3 or TRBV12-4 to TRBJ1-1; a possible D gene is TRBD1 (6 bases). Specimen: peripheral blood. This sequence originates from a man aged 60 to 75 with COVID-19, enrolled during active disease. The DNA for the CDR3 is TGTGCCAGCAGTTTAACAGGGAGCACTGAAGCTTTCTTT. This translates into CASSLTGSTEAFF.